A single sample is the source of the 17 T cell receptor beta chains below, sequenced in a study of blood T cell repertoires in COVID-19. This table comes from immunoSEQ multiplex PCR, and its TCRdb copy is limited to in-frame clones, with some not included. The data show about 110,000 clones, around 80% seen once. The specimen was peripheral blood. These TCRs come from a human donor in a cohort sampled during active or convalescent COVID-19.

The gene calls are TRBV24-1 and TRBJ2-7, with TRBD1 matching over 9 bases. Per the germline V gene, CDR1 is KGHDR and CDR2 is SFDVKD. The CDR3 loop spans 15 amino acids. V lost 5 bases and J lost 3; bases outside the gene matches: 7. The CDR3 region has the DNA TGTGCCACCAGTGTCGCGTACAGGGGGCTCTACGAGCAGTACTTC. Residues: CATSVAYRGLYEQYF.

V and J are TRBV19 and TRBJ2-1, with 10 nucleotides matching TRBD2. The germline V gene has CDR1 LNHDA and CDR2 SQIVND (reference sequence). The CDR3 contains 15 residues. The junction had 22 bases not matched to a gene; V was cut back by 11 bases and J by 15 bases. CDR3 amino acids: CASRASSGSSTTRFF. The CDR3 DNA reads as TGTGCCTCACGCGCGTCTAGCGGGAGTTCTACCACACGGTTCTTC. The variable domain in full, completed from reference TRBV19 and TRBJ2-1, reads DGGITQSPKYLFRKEGQNVTLSCEQNLNHDAMYWYRQDPGQGLRLIYYSQIVNDFQKGDIAEGYSVSREKKESFPLTVTSAQKNPTAFYLCASRASSGSSTTRFFGPGTRLTVL.

This clone has only one observation. V and J are TRBV19 and TRBJ2-5; 9 bases are shared with TRBD1. CDR3 length: 14 amino acids. Unmatched junction bases numbered 5, after V lost 5 bases and J lost 4 bases. In germline, CDR1 is LNHDA, CDR2 SQIVND (reference sequence). CDR3 nucleotide sequence: TGTGCCAGTAGTCCTGGGACAGGGCGAGAGACCCAGTACTTC. This sequence encodes CASSPGTGRETQYF.

The V and J genes are TRBV6-6 and TRBJ1-6; perhaps TRBD1 as D (6 bases). Trimming removed 4 bases from V and 9 bases from J, with 19 bases in between. Germline-derived CDR1 and CDR2 are MNHNY and SVGAGI (reference sequence). This CDR3 is built from 16 residues. This CDR3 reads CASSFSGASVGSPLHF. The CDR3 DNA reads as TGTGCCAGCAGTTTCTCAGGGGCGAGTGTGGGTTCACCCCTCCACTTT.

In the case of this clone: At one boundary the junction diverges from the germline segment, which might be a read error. This chain connects TRBV7-7 to TRBJ2-1; D may be TRBD1 (6 bases). This CDR3 comprises 15 residues. Germline-derived CDR1 and CDR2 are SSHAT and FNYEAQ (reference sequence). In nucleotides, the CDR3 is TGTGCTAGCAGCTTAGTTACAGGGTCCGACAATGAGCAGTTCTTC. Its translation is CASSLVTGSDNEQFF.

A note on this clone: Other DNA sequences within the sample encode an identical CDR3. DNA for the CDR3: TGTGCCAGCAGCTTAGGCGGGACAGGAGACTACGAGCAGTACTTC. Protein: CASSLGGTGDYEQYF. This chain joins TRBV7-9 and TRBJ2-7; 8 nucleotides match TRBD1. Germline values: CDR1 SEHNR, CDR2 FQNEAQ (reference sequence). There are 15 residues in the CDR3. The V segment lost 1 base and the J segment 3 bases; nucleotides outside the gene matches: 5. The variable domain in full, with the rest retrieved from reference TRBV7-9 and TRBJ2-7, is DTGVSQNPRHKITKRGQNVTFRCDPISEHNRLYWYRQTLGQGPEFLTYFQNEAQLEKSRLLSDRFSAERPKGSFSTLEIQRTEQGDSAMYLCASSLGGTGDYEQYFGPGTRLTVT.

V is TRBV28 and J is TRBJ1-1, with no clear D. V lost 7 bases to trimming and J lost 1 base, with 13 bases between them. This CDR3 region has 14 residues. Germline loops: CDR1 MDHEN, CDR2 SYDVKM. CDR3 in amino acids: CASTPREENTEAFF. The CDR3, as DNA: TGTGCCAGCACCCCCCGGGAGGAGAACACTGAAGCTTTCTTT.

The chain carries TRBV6-1 and TRBJ2-7; TRBD1 is a possible D gene (6 bases). The CDR3 is 15 residues long. Trimming removed 0 bases at V and 4 bases at J, with 13 bases between. The germline gives CDR1 MNHNS, CDR2 SASEGT. CDR3 nucleotides: TGTGCCAGCAGTGAAGCGGGCCCCAGGGGATACGAGCAGTACTTC. Its translation is CASSEAGPRGYEQYF.

The CDR3 region has the DNA TGTGCCAGCAGCTTAGGGCCCAATTCGGATACGCAGTATTTT. It codes for CASSLGPNSDTQYF. The rearrangement uses TRBV7-2 and TRBJ2-3; D gene ambiguous. CDR1 and CDR2 from the germline V gene are SGHTA and FQGNSA. The CDR3 is made up of 14 amino acids. Deletions cut 1 base from V and 6 bases from J, with 11 bases between.

In nucleotides, the CDR3 is TGTGCCAGCGTCCGTGGACAGAACTACGAGCAGTACTTC. Its translation is CASVRGQNYEQYF. The chain combines TRBV2 with TRBJ2-7; perhaps TRBD1 as D (6 bases). Looked up from germline, CDR1 is SNHLY and CDR2 is FYNNEI. The V and J ends lost 8 bases and 3 bases respectively, with 14 bases between them. The CDR3 extends over 13 amino acids.

V gene TRBV5-1 combines with J gene TRBJ2-5; 7 bases are a match to TRBD1. Germline loops: CDR1 SGHRS, CDR2 YFSETQ. CDR3 length: 16 residues. Unmatched junction bases numbered 5, after V lost 0 bases and J lost 0 bases. The CDR3 sequence is CASSLGGTADQETQYF. For the CDR3, the DNA is TGCGCCAGCAGCTTGGGTGGGACAGCAGACCAAGAGACCCAGTACTTC.

The chain recombines TRBV13 with TRBJ1-4; the match to TRBD1 covers 8 bases. The CDR3 has 18 residues. The V and J ends lost 2 bases and 4 bases, in that order; junction bases with no gene match: 12. Germline-derived CDR1 and CDR2 are PRHDT and FYEKMQ (reference sequence). CDR3 coding DNA: TGTGCCAGCAGCTTATCTCCAGGGGGCGGTCGGTATAATGAAAAACTGTTTTTT. It translates to CASSLSPGGGRYNEKLFF.

The chain has TRBV7-2 and TRBJ2-1; 9 bases agree with TRBD2. The J segment lost 4 bases and the V segment lost 4 bases, leaving 14 bases of the junction unmatched. This CDR3 comprises 18 residues. Germline CDR1 is SGHTA and CDR2 is FQGNSA. The CDR3 is CASSSPIGLAGIYNEQFF. CDR3 DNA: TGTGCCAGCAGCTCCCCCATAGGGCTAGCGGGAATTTACAATGAGCAGTTCTTC.

This chain uses TRBV7-8 with TRBJ2-7; unclear D gene. The CDR3 runs to 15 residues. V lost 4 bases, J lost 2 bases, and 15 bases lay in between. CDR1 and CDR2 from the germline V gene are SGHVS and FQNEAQ. DNA of the CDR3: TGTGCCAGCAGCTCGAAGACACAAACCGCCTACGAGCAGTACTTC. Protein sequence: CASSSKTQTAYEQYF.

The CDR3 DNA reads as TGTGCCAGCAGCTTAAGGGGGAGAGGGACAGATACGCAGTATTTT. Translating it yields CASSLRGRGTDTQYF. The chain has TRBV5-6 and TRBJ2-3; possible D gene TRBD1, 6 bases. The V end was cut by 2 bases, the J end by 3 bases, with 13 bases between. CDR1 and CDR2 (germline): SGHDT, YYEEEE. This CDR3 comprises 15 residues.

This chain uses TRBV4-3 with TRBJ2-6; D remains unclear. Trimming removed 0 bases at V and 0 bases at J, with 18 bases between. Germline V CDR1 and CDR2: LGHNA, YSLEER. The CDR3 extends over 20 amino acids. In DNA, the CDR3 is TGCGCCAGCAGCCAAGATCATTTGGCTCACACAATCTCTGGGGCCAACGTCCTGACTTTC. Residues: CASSQDHLAHTISGANVLTF.

The V gene is TRBV6-2 or TRBV6-3, the J gene TRBJ1-5, with D possibly matching TRBD1 (5 bases). The CDR3 runs 14 residues. Germline CDR1 MNHEY, CDR2 SVGEGT. Trimming shortened V by 5 bases and J by 0 bases, and 8 bases separated the two germline ends. CDR3 region: CASSQGISNQPQHF. Written as DNA, the CDR3 is TGTGCCAGCAGTCAGGGAATTAGCAATCAGCCCCAGCATTTT.